The entry that follows covers one T cell receptor (beta chain) sequence. The antigen remains unidentified. One junction end disagrees with the germline gene, perhaps due to a read error. Starting material of about 0.45 ug total RNA yielded TCR beta cDNA via a constant-region primer. Libraries covering TCR beta were generated through three nested multiplex PCR rounds (using a slightly modified ARM-PCR). Both of the initial two PCR rounds ran for approximately 10 cycles and employed TRBV1-TRBV30 forward primers alongside a C-beta reverse primer. TCRdb used MiXCR to reprocess the multiplex PCR reads, holding one entry per CDR3 protein. The table includes approximately 310,000 distinct CDR3 sequences, roughly 60% detected once. These data originate in a study of tumor-infiltrating lymphocytes in primary liver carcinoma. Study-wide results and limits: With p = 0.039, the top-250-clone fraction in tumors significantly exceeded that in blood. Whereas tumor region pairs overlapped more, tumor-adjacent and tumor-blood pairs overlapped less.

Unsorted whole blood supplied the blood RNA, and germline DNA was isolated too. Germline values: CDR1 SGHRS, CDR2 YFSETQ. The CDR3 spans 14 residues. J is TRBJ2-2 and V is TRBV5-1; a weak D match, TRBD2 (5 bases). The sample comprised peripheral blood. This receptor was identified in a middle-aged man with primary liver carcinoma and hepatitis B virus infection. In DNA form, the CDR3 reads TGCGCCAGCAGCATCGCCCTAGTAACCGGGGAGCTGTTCTTT. As protein: CASSIALVTGELFF.